The clone carrying this T cell receptor beta chain was detected only once. No antigen is known for it. The sample comes from a study of Ad26.COV2.S vaccination and SARS-CoV-2 variants. Background on the study: The authors gave Ad26.COV2.S intramuscularly, either once or twice 56 days apart. General study findings and limits: Reported post-vaccination CD8+ and CD4+ T cell responses to spike showed substantial breadth.

Measured with immunoSEQ multiplex PCR; TCRdb has only the in-frame clones, and not every one. The sample lists about 260,000 clones, approximately 88% occurring once. The treatment is: some 20 received Ad26.COV2.S at low or high dose, single or two shots; roughly five received placebo; per-sample allocation not given. After the first vaccine or placebo injection, samples were drawn on day 63. The CDR3 extends over 14 amino acids. V lost 0 bases and J lost 6; bases outside the gene matches: 1. Germline CDR1 reads SGDLS; CDR2 reads YYNGEE. The sample here was peripheral blood, taken in a trial of Ad26.COV2.S vaccine versus placebo. This TCR came from a person between 18 and 65 years old who received the Ad26.COV2.S COVID-19 vaccine or a placebo. The genes are TRBV9 and TRBJ2-3; 10 nucleotides agree with TRBD2. CDR3 in DNA: TGTGCCAGCAGCGTAGAGCGGGGGGGCGATACGCAGTATTTT. Residues: CASSVERGGDTQYF.